This TCR beta chain was found in a study of blood T cells in healthy people across ages. Turning to the study itself: About one barcoded beta molecule per two T cells came from capture by template switching.

Together with a sample-barcoded 5' primer, a J-beta primer mix was included in a second PCR lasting about 6 to 12 cycles. MiXCR, applied by TCRdb to the 5' RACE reads, yields one record per CDR3 protein. The data contain about 1.8 million distinct CDR3 sequences, approximately 50% of them singletons. CDR1 is MNHNS, CDR2 SASEGT, per germline. V was clipped by 4 bases and J by 1 base, with 16 bases between them. The CDR3 has 16 residues. Every donor gave 9 to 10 milliliters of peripheral blood. Material for sequencing was blood. The clonotype originates from a woman in her thirties or forties in good health. The rearrangement joins TRBV6-1 to TRBJ2-5; D not certain. CDR3 sequence: CASSVKAGIRQETQYF. The CDR3 bases are TGTGCCAGCAGTGTGAAAGCAGGAATTCGCCAAGAGACCCAGTACTTC.